This passage covers 11 T cell receptor beta chains from one sample sequenced in a study of blood T cell repertoires in COVID-19. The method was immunoSEQ multiplex PCR; TCRdb's version includes in-frame clones alone and lacks a portion of them. Of fewer than 400,000 clones in the sample, 75% to 90% are singletons; the top ten hold roughly 3.6%. Sequencing was carried out using peripheral blood. These receptor sequences come from a woman aged 18-30 years with acute or convalescent COVID-19.

This chain uses TRBV27 with TRBJ1-6; tentatively, D is TRBD1 (5 bases). V was pared by 9 bases and J by 0 bases, with 12 bases between. The CDR3 consists of 15 residues. Germline CDR1 reads MNHEY; CDR2 reads SMNVEV (reference sequence). The CDR3 DNA is TGTGCCAGTAGGGACTTAAGCTCCTATAATTCACCCCTCCACTTT. The encoded protein is CASRDLSSYNSPLHF.

The J gene is TRBJ2-3, the V gene TRBV9; a weak D match, TRBD2 (6 bases). With 4 bases removed from V and 7 bases from J, the gap between germline ends came to 13 bases. Germline values: CDR1 SGDLS, CDR2 YYNGEE. This CDR3 has 13 residues. The CDR3 region is CASSSSGGNTQYF. The CDR3 region has the DNA TGTGCCAGCAGCTCCTCCGGGGGTAATACGCAGTATTTT.

As to this clone: Additional DNA sequences in this sample encode the identical CDR3. This chain connects TRBV7-3 to TRBJ2-1; 8 bases align to TRBD2. There are 15 residues in the CDR3. Germline V gene sequence: CDR1 SGHTA, CDR2 FQGTGA. V dropped 2 bases and J dropped 4; count of bases not matched to a gene: 4. The CDR3 coding sequence is TGTGCCAGCAGCTTAGCGGGAGGCCCATACAATGAGCAGTTCTTC. This encodes CASSLAGGPYNEQFF.

The rearrangement links TRBV27 to TRBJ1-4; D possibly corresponds to TRBD1 (5 bases). Trimming removed 8 bases at V and 10 bases at J, with 20 bases between. The CDR3 extends over 14 amino acids. CDR1 MNHEY and CDR2 SMNVEV come from the germline V gene (reference sequence). The CDR3 region is CASCWGLNLGKLFF. The CDR3 region has the DNA TGTGCCAGCTGCTGGGGCCTCAATCTTGGAAAACTGTTTTTT.

This sequence joins TRBV3-1 (or the pseudogene TRBV3-2) and TRBJ1-1; 7 nucleotides agree with TRBD1. The junction had 16 bases not matched to a gene; V was cut back by 1 base and J by 11 bases. Looked up from germline, CDR1 is LGHDT and CDR2 is YNNKEL (reference sequence). The CDR3 contains 16 residues. The CDR3 loop is CASSQGASAGGSGAFF. CDR3 sequence (DNA): TGTGCCAGCAGCCAAGGAGCCTCTGCAGGGGGATCGGGTGCTTTCTTT.

This chain joins TRBV19 and TRBJ1-1; no clear D. There are 14 residues in the CDR3. Trimming removed 5 bases from V and 2 bases from J, with 12 bases in between. Germline assignment: CDR1 LNHDA and CDR2 SQIVND (reference sequence). CDR3 coding DNA: TGTGCCAGTAGTCCTCCCCGCGCAAACACTGAAGCTTTCTTT. It is translated as CASSPPRANTEAFF.

The chain joins TRBV5-1 to TRBJ1-1; D may be TRBD1 (5 bases). Trimming removed 3 bases at V and 7 bases at J, with 16 bases between. The CDR3 totals 14 residues. CDR1 is SGHRS, CDR2 YFSETQ, per germline. DNA for the CDR3: TGCGCCAGCAGCTACAGGACAAACTTGAATGAAGCTTTCTTT. The encoded protein is CASSYRTNLNEAFF.

The rearrangement joins TRBV18 to TRBJ1-4, with D unclear. Germline CDR1 reads KGHSH; CDR2 reads LQKENI. The V end lost 0 bases, the J end lost 7 bases, and 9 bases lay between the germline ends. The CDR3 consists of 14 residues. The CDR3 loop is CASSPPSLSEKLFF. DNA of the CDR3: TGTGCCAGCTCACCACCCTCTCTAAGTGAAAAACTGTTTTTT. The full variable domain, in which reference TRBV18 and TRBJ1-4 provide the parts outside the CDR3, is NAGVMQNPRHLVRRRGQEARLRCSPMKGHSHVYWYRQLPEEGLKFMVYLQKENIIDESGMPKERFSAEFPKEGPSILRIQQVVRGDSAAYFCASSPPSLSEKLFFGSGTQLSVL.

V usage is TRBV19 and J usage is TRBJ2-6; tentative D call: TRBD1 (6 bases). CDR1 is LNHDA, CDR2 SQIVND, per germline (reference sequence). Trimming removed 2 bases from V and 0 bases from J, with 14 bases in between. The CDR3 length is 18 residues. The CDR3 DNA follows: TGTGCCAGTAGTATAAGGGGGACACCTTACTCTGGGGCCAACGTCCTGACTTTC. This sequence encodes CASSIRGTPYSGANVLTF.

The CDR3 protein is CASSLDRSYEQYF. The CDR3 nucleotides are TGTGCCAGCAGCCTAGACAGGTCCTACGAGCAGTACTTC. The J gene is TRBJ2-7, the V gene TRBV4-2, with D perhaps matching TRBD1 (6 bases). The CDR3 totals 13 residues. The germline V gene encodes CDR1 LGHNA and CDR2 YNFKEQ. V gave up 4 bases and J gave up 1 base, with 8 bases separating them.

The chain joins TRBV10-2 to TRBJ2-7, with D possibly matching TRBD1 (6 bases). V was pared by 6 bases and J by 0 bases, with 12 bases between. CDR1 WSHSY and CDR2 SAAADI come from the germline V gene. The CDR3 spans 14 residues. CDR3 protein: CASRGQTNSYEQYF. In DNA form, the CDR3 reads TGCGCCAGCAGAGGACAGACTAACTCCTACGAGCAGTACTTC.